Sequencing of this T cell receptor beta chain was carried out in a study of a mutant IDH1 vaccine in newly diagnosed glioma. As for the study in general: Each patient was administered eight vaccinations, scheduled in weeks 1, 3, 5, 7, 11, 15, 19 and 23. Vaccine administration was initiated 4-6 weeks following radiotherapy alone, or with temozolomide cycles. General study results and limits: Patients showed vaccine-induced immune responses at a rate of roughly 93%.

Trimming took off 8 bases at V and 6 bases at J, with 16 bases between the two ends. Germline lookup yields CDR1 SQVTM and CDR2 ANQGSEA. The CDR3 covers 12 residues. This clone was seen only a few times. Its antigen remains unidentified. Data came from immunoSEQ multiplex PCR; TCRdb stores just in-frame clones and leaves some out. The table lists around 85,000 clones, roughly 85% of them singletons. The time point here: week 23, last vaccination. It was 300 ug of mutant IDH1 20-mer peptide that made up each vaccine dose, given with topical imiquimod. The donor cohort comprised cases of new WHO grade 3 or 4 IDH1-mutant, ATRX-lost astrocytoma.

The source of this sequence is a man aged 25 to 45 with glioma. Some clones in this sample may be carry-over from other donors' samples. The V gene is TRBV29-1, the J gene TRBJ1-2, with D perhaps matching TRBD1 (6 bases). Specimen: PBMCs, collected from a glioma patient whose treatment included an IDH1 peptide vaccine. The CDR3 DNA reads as TGCAGCTCGATACAGGGAGGTGATGGCTACACCTTC. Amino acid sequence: CSSIQGGDGYTF.